This T cell receptor (beta chain) was recorded in a study of T-cell memory formation after mild COVID-19. Constant-segment primers and 5'RACE yielded cDNA libraries for TCR alpha and TCR beta, each carrying sample barcodes and UMIs. Using its own MiXCR run on the 5' RACE reads, TCRdb lists one record per CDR3 protein. The repertoire consists of about 600,000 distinct CDR3 sequences, with roughly 21% occurring once and the leading ten covering under 8.5%. This clonotype was seen more than once but under ten times. The material sequenced was PBMCs or a T cell subset sorted from them (not recorded which). This sequence was found in an adult woman who had mild COVID-19 (a few samples of this study predate the infection). Cell type and time point are not known.

The CDR3 loop is CASSYPGQGGGEQFF. The DNA of the CDR3 is TGTGCCAGCAGTTACCCGGGACAGGGAGGGGGTGAGCAGTTCTTC. V and J are TRBV6-6 and TRBJ2-1; 9 bases fit TRBD1. CDR1 MNHNY and CDR2 SVGAGI come from the germline V gene (reference sequence). The CDR3 runs to 15 residues. J lost 9 bases, V lost 2 bases, and 8 bases had no gene match.